This T cell receptor (beta chain) was captured by sequencing in a study of T-cell reconstitution after alpha-beta-depleted transplantation in children. The study, taken as a whole, reports: Recipient T cells and thymic progenitors that survived gave rise to the high TCRbeta diversity observed at day 60 in some patients. Newly produced T cells mostly provided counts and TCRbeta diversity after one year, as hyperexpanded clones declined. Reportedly, alpha-beta T cells present about two months post-transplant originated from several hundred expanded clones of graft origin.

As it was prepared, the TCRbeta library received unique molecular identifiers. Each CDR3 protein gets one entry after TCRdb re-called the PCR reads with MiXCR. The sample lists about 540,000 distinct CDR3 sequences, over 25% seen once, with about a third in the top ten. Turning to this clonotype: The antigen remains unidentified.

The CDR3 covers 15 residues. Germline assignment: CDR1 KGHDR and CDR2 SFDVKD. Trimming cost V 5 bases and J 6 bases; bases outside gene matches: 9. This TCR was sampled from a boy less than two years old with Wiskott-Aldrich syndrome, due to receive a stem cell transplant. The source material was PBMCs, sampled before TCRalphabeta/CD19-depleted stem cell transplant. The V call is TRBV24-1, the J call TRBJ1-5; 7 nucleotides align to TRBD1. CDR3 region: CATSGVGGGGQPQHF. The CDR3 region has the DNA TGTGCCACCAGTGGTGTAGGGGGCGGAGGTCAGCCCCAGCATTTT.